Listed here are 17 T cell receptor beta chains from one sample, sequenced in a study of shared clonotypes between healthy human individuals. Data came from immunoSEQ multiplex PCR; TCRdb stores just in-frame clones and leaves some out. The sample comprises approximately 2,300,000 clones, under 95% of which are singletons, and approximately 0.41% rests with the top ten. The specimen was naive CD4+ T cells from PBMCs. Stated subset: CD45RA+ positively selected. The origin of the receptors is a man younger than 30 in good health. Some clones in this sample may be carry-over from other donors' samples.

This chain links TRBV19 with TRBJ1-3, with D maybe TRBD1 (5 bases). CDR1 and CDR2 from the germline V gene are LNHDA and SQIVND (reference sequence). The CDR3 consists of 15 residues. V was shortened by 6 bases and J by 4 bases, with 16 bases between the two germline ends. CDR3 in amino acids: CASSDVPGPGNTIYF. The CDR3 DNA follows: TGTGCCAGTAGCGATGTACCAGGGCCCGGAAACACCATATATTTT.

The chain employs TRBV10-3 and TRBJ2-7; D is uncertain. V lost 6 bases, J lost 2 bases, and 17 bases lay in between. The germline CDR1 and CDR2 sequences are ENHRY and SYGVKD. The CDR3 runs 15 residues. The CDR3 sequence is CAIRSGPAVPYEQYF. As DNA, the CDR3 is TGTGCCATCAGATCCGGGCCCGCCGTCCCCTACGAGCAGTACTTC.

The V and J genes are TRBV5-1 and TRBJ2-5; 10 bases agree with TRBD2. The trim removed 3 bases at V and 1 base at J, leaving 9 bases unmatched. The CDR3 has 17 amino acids. Germline V gene data show CDR1 as SGHRS and CDR2 as YFSETQ. CDR3 sequence reads: CASSYVAGGGVQETQYF. DNA for the CDR3: TGCGCCAGCAGCTATGTAGCGGGAGGAGGGGTCCAAGAGACCCAGTACTTC. The full variable domain, completed using reference TRBV5-1 and TRBJ2-5, is KAGVTQTPRYLIKTRGQQVTLSCSPISGHRSVSWYQQTPGQGLQFLFEYFSETQRNKGNFPGRFSGRQFSNSRSEMNVSTLELGDSALYLCASSYVAGGGVQETQYFGPGTRLLVL.

J is TRBJ2-6 and V is TRBV6-1; D remains ambiguous. The V gene lost 3 bases and the J gene lost 4 bases, with 4 bases spanning the gap. The V gene's germline CDR1 is MNHNS and CDR2 SASEGT. CDR3 length: 13 residues. The CDR3 DNA reads TGTGCCAGCAGTGAGGCCGGGGCCAACGTCCTGACTTTC. Translating it yields CASSEAGANVLTF.

The rearrangement uses TRBV5-1 and TRBJ2-7; D is perhaps TRBD2 (5 bases). The CDR3 runs to 13 residues. The ends were cut back, 4 bases at V and 7 bases at J, with 15 bases in the middle. Germline CDR1 is SGHRS and CDR2 is YFSETQ. In DNA form, the CDR3 reads TGCGCCAGCAGCCCGTTACGGCTAGCTGAGCAGTACTTC. Translating gives CASSPLRLAEQYF.

This chain connects TRBV6-5 to TRBJ1-5, with D hard to call. The CDR3 consists of 15 residues. In germline, CDR1 is MNHEY, CDR2 SVGAGI. Trimming shortened V by 5 bases and J by 2 bases, and 13 bases separated the two germline ends. The CDR3 bases are TGTGCCAGCAGTAAAGGGTTGTTGGGCAATCAGCCCCAGCATTTT. It codes for CASSKGLLGNQPQHF.

This sequence joins TRBV4-3 and TRBJ1-6, with 7 bases matching TRBD1. This CDR3 region has 19 residues. The germline gives CDR1 LGHNA, CDR2 YSLEER. J gave up 10 bases and V 0 bases, and 18 bases lay outside the gene matches. CDR3 DNA: TGCGCCAGCAGCCAAGATGCTCTCAGGGCGAGGGGGCTGGGATCACCCCTCCACTTT. Its protein is CASSQDALRARGLGSPLHF.

This clone was recorded a few times. V and J are TRBV19 and TRBJ2-5, with 8 bases lining up with TRBD1. The ends lost 2 bases at V and 5 bases at J; junction bases unmatched: 10. The germline gives CDR1 LNHDA, CDR2 SQIVND (reference sequence). The CDR3 covers 16 residues. CDR3 sequence: CASSIRTGWQGETQYF. The CDR3 DNA reads as TGTGCCAGTAGTATAAGGACAGGGTGGCAAGGGGAGACCCAGTACTTC.

The chain uses TRBV5-4 and TRBJ2-7, with a possible D match to TRBD1 (5 bases). CDR1 is SGHNT and CDR2 is YYREEE in the germline V gene (reference sequence). The CDR3 spans 14 residues. V dropped 0 bases and J dropped 6 bases, with 13 bases sitting between them. The CDR3, as DNA: TGTGCCAGCAGCTTGGGACAGTTCTCCGTCGAGCAGTACTTC. This gives the protein CASSLGQFSVEQYF.

The chain combines TRBV18 with TRBJ1-3, with TRBD1 matching over 12 bases. The germline gives CDR1 KGHSH, CDR2 LQKENI. After removal of 6 bases from V and 4 bases from J, the junction contained 7 bases not matched to a gene. CDR3 length: 16 residues. The CDR3: CASSLGQGAIGNTIYF. DNA for the CDR3: TGTGCCAGCTCGTTGGGACAGGGGGCGATCGGAAACACCATATATTTT.

V and J are TRBV29-1 and TRBJ1-1; the D is unclear. Trimming shortened V by 7 bases and J by 4 bases, and 19 bases separated the two germline ends. Germline loops: CDR1 SQVTM, CDR2 ANQGSEA. This CDR3 spans 14 amino acids. The CDR3 here is CSALDLVGVTEAFF. The CDR3 DNA follows: TGCAGCGCCCTGGACCTAGTCGGGGTCACTGAAGCTTTCTTT. Full variable domain (remainder filled in from reference TRBV29-1 and TRBJ1-1): SAVISQKPSRDICQRGTSLTIQCQVDSQVTMMFWYRQQPGQSLTLIATANQGSEATYESGFVIDKFPISRPNLTFSTLTVSNMSPEDSSIYLCSALDLVGVTEAFFGQGTRLTVV.

This rearrangement joins TRBV27 to TRBJ1-1; unclear D gene. The CDR3 extends over 14 amino acids. Germline V gene lookup returns CDR1 MNHEY and CDR2 SMNVEV (reference sequence). Trimming took off 6 bases at V and 1 base at J, with 12 bases between the two ends. CDR3 in amino acids: CASSPRGGNTEAFF. Here the CDR3 DNA reads TGTGCCAGCAGCCCGCGGGGAGGGAACACTGAAGCTTTCTTT.

V gene TRBV28 combines with J gene TRBJ1-2, with D maybe TRBD1 (5 bases). Deletions cut 6 bases from V and 6 bases from J, with 17 bases between. Per germline, CDR1 MDHEN and CDR2 SYDVKM. The CDR3 runs to 14 residues. The CDR3 region is CASSRVAGGDGYTF. The CDR3 coding sequence is TGTGCCAGCAGCCGCGTGGCCGGAGGGGATGGCTACACCTTC.

In DNA, the CDR3 is TGCGCCAGCAGCCAGCCTACGAGCTCTGGAAACACCATATATTTT. Translated: CASSQPTSSGNTIYF. The chain recombines TRBV4-1 with TRBJ1-3; D unclear. The CDR3 runs to 15 residues. Trimming shortened V by 3 bases and J by 0 bases, and 9 bases separated the two germline ends. Germline V lookup: CDR1 MGHRA, CDR2 YSYEKL.

This chain connects TRBV7-8 to TRBJ2-1; possibly TRBD2 for D (6 bases). Germline-derived CDR1 and CDR2 are SGHVS and FQNEAQ. The CDR3 contains 16 residues. V was pared by 5 bases and J by 6 bases, with 20 bases between. The DNA of the CDR3 is TGTGCCAGCAGCCCGGGTAGGAGCGGGTGGAGCAATGAGCAGTTCTTC. Translated: CASSPGRSGWSNEQFF.

This clone was detected only a few times. The chain employs TRBV5-6 and TRBJ1-1, with TRBD1 as a possible D gene (6 bases). The CDR3 loop spans 11 amino acids. Trimming cost V 4 bases and J 7 bases, with 8 bases left between them. Germline V CDR1 and CDR2: SGHDT, YYEEEE. DNA for the CDR3: TGTGCCAGCAGCCACAGGGATGAAGCTTTCTTT. Its protein product is CASSHRDEAFF.

This chain joins TRBV5-1 and TRBJ1-2, with D uncertain. Per the germline V gene, CDR1 is SGHRS and CDR2 is YFSETQ. V was clipped by 3 bases and J by 7 bases, with 16 bases between them. CDR3 size: 14 residues. CDR3 in amino acids: CASSSDGESGGYTF. DNA of the CDR3: TGCGCCAGCAGCTCGGACGGGGAATCCGGTGGCTACACCTTC.